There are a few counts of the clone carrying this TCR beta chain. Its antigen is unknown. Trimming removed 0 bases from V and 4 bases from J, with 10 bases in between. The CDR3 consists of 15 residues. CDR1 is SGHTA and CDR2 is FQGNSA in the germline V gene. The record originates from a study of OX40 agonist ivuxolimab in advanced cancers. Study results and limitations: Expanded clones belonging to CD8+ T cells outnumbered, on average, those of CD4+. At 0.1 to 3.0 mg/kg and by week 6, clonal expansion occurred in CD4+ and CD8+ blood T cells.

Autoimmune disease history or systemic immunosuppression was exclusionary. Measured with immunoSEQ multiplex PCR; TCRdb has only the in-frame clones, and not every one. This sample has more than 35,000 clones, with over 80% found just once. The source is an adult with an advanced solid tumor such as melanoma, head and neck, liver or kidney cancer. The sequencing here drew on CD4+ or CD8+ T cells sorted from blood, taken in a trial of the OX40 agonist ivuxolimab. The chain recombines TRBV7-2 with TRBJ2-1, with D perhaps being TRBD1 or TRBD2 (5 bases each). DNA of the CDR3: TGTGCCAGCAGCTTAGCCCGGGGCGAATACAATGAGCAGTTCTTC. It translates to CASSLARGEYNEQFF.